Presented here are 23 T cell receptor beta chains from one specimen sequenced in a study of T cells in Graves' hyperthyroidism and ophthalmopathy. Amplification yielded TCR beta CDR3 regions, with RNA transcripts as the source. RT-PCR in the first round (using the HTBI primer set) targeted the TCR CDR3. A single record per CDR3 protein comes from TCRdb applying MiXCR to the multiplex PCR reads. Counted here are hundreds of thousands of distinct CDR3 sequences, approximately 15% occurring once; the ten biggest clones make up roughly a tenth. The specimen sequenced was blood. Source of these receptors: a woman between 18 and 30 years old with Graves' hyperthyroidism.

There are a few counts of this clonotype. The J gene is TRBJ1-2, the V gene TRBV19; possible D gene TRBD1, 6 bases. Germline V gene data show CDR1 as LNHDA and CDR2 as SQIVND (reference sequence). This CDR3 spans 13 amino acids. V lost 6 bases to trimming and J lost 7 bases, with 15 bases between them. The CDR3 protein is CASRMNLRGGYTF. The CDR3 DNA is TGTGCCAGTAGGATGAATCTCAGGGGTGGCTACACCTTC.

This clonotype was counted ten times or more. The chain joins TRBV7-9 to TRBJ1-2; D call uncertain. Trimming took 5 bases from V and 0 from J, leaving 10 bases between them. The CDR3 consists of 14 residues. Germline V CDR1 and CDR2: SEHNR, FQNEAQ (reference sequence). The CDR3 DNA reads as TGTGCCAGCAGCCCAGATGGAGCTAACTATGGCTACACCTTC. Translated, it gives CASSPDGANYGYTF.

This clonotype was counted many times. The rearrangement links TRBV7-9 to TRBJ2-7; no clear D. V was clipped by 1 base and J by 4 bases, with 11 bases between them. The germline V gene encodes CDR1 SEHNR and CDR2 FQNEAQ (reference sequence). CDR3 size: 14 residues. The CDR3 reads CASSLVANLYEQYF. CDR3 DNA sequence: TGTGCCAGCAGCTTAGTGGCGAATCTATACGAGCAGTACTTC.

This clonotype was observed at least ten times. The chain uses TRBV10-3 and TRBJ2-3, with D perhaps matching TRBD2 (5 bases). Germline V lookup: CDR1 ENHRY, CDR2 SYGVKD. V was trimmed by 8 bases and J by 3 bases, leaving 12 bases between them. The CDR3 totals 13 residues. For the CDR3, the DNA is TGTGCCATCCGCGGGTTTAGGACAGATACGCAGTATTTT. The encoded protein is CAIRGFRTDTQYF.

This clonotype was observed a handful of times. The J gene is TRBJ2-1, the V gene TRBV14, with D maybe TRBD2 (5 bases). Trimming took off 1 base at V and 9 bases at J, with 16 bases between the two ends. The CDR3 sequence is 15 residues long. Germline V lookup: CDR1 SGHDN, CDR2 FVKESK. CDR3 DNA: TGTGCCAGCAGCCAAGGGTGGGAGTATTCCGGTGAGCAGTTCTTC. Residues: CASSQGWEYSGEQFF.

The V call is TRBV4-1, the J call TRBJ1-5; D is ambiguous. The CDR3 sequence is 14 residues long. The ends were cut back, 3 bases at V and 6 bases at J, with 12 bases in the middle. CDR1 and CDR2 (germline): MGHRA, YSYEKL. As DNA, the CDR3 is TGCGCCAGCAGCCATGGGGTAACGGGTCAGCCCCAGCATTTT. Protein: CASSHGVTGQPQHF.

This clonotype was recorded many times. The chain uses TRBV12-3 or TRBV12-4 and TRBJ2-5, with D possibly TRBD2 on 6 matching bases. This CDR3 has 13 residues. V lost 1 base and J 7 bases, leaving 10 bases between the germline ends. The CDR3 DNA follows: TGTGCCAGCAGTTTAGGGTCGGGGGTGACCCAGTACTTC. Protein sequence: CASSLGSGVTQYF.

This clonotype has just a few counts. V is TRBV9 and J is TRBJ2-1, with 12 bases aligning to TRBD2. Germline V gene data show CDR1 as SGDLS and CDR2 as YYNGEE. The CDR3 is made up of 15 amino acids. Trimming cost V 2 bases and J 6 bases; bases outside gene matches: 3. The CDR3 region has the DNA TGTGCCAGCAGCGTCACTAGCGGGAGGATCAATGAGCAGTTCTTC. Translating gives CASSVTSGRINEQFF.

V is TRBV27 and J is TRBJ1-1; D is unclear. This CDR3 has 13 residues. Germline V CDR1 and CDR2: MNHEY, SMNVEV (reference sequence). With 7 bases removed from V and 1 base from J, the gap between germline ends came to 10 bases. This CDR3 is CASTPPGNTEAFF. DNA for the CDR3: TGTGCCAGCACCCCTCCCGGGAACACTGAAGCTTTCTTT.

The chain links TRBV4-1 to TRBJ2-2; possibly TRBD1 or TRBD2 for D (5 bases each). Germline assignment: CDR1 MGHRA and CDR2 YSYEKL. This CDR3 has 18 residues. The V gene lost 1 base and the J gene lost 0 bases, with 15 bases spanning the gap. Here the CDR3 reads CASSQVRDGPSNTGELFF. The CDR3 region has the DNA TGCGCCAGCAGCCAAGTTAGGGACGGACCCTCGAACACCGGGGAGCTGTTTTTT.

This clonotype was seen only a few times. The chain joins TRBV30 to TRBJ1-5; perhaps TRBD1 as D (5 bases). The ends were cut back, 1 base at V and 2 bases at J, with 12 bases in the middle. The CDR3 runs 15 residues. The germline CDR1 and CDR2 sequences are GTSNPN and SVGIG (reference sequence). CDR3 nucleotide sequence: TGTGCCTGGAGTGCCGGCGGGGGACGCAATCAGCCCCAGCATTTT. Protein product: CAWSAGGGRNQPQHF.

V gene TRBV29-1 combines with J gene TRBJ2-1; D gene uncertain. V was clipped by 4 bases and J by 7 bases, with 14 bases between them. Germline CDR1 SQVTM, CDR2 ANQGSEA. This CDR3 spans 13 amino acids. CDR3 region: CSVAVVVRNEQFF. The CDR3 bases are TGCAGCGTTGCTGTGGTAGTCCGGAATGAGCAGTTCTTC.

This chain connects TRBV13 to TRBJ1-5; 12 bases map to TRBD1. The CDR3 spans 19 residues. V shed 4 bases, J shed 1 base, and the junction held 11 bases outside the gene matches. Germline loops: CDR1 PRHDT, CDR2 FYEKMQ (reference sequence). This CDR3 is CASSSSPGQGAESNQPQHF. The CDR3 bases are TGTGCCAGCAGCTCATCTCCGGGACAGGGGGCGGAGAGCAATCAGCCCCAGCATTTT.

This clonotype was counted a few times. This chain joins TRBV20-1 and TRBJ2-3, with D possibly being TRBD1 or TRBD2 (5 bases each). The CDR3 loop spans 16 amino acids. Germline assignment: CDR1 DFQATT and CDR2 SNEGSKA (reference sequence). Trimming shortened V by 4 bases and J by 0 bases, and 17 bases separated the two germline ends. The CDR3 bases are TGCAGTGCTAAGTCGGGACCCATACCGAGCACAGATACGCAGTATTTT. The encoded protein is CSAKSGPIPSTDTQYF.

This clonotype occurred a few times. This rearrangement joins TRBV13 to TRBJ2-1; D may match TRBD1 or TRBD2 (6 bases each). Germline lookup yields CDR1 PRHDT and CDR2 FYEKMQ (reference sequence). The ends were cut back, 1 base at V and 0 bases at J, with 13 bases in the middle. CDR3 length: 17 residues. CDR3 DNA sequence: TGTGCCAGCAGCTTAGATCCGACGGGGGCCTCCTACAATGAGCAGTTCTTC. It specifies CASSLDPTGASYNEQFF.

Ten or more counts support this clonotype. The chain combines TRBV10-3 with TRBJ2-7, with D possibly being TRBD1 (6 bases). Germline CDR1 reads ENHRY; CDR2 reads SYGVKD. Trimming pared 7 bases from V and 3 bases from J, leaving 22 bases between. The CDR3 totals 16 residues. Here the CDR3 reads CAITLPSGAILYEQYF. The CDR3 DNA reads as TGTGCCATCACCCTTCCCTCAGGGGCCATCCTCTACGAGCAGTACTTC.

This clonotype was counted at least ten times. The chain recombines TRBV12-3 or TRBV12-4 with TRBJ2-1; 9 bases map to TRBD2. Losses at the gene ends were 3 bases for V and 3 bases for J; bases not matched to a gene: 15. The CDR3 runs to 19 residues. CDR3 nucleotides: TGTGCCAGCAGTTTCGGTGGTAGCGGGAGATCTGGAATCTACAATGAGCAGTTCTTC. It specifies CASSFGGSGRSGIYNEQFF.

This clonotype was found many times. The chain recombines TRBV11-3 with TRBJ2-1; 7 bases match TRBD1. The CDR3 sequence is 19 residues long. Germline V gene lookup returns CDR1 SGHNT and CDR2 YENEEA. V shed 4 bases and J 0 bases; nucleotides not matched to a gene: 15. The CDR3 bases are TGTGCCAGCAGCTCCGCCTGGGGACAGAAGAGAAACTCCTACAATGAGCAGTTCTTC. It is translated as CASSSAWGQKRNSYNEQFF.

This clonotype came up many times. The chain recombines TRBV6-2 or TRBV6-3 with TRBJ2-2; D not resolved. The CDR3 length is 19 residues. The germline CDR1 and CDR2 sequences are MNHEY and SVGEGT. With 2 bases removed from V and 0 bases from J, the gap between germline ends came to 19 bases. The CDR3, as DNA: TGTGCCAGCAGTTACGTAGTCTTGAAGAGAAAAGCGAACACCGGGGAGCTGTTTTTT. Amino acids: CASSYVVLKRKANTGELFF.

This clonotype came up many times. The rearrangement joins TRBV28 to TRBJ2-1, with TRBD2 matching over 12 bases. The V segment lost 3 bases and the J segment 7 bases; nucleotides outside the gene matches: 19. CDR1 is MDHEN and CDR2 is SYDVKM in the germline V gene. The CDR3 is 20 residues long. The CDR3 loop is CASSFFRGQSRTSGKNEQFF. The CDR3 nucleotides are TGTGCCAGCAGTTTCTTCCGGGGACAGTCACGGACTAGCGGGAAGAATGAGCAGTTCTTC.

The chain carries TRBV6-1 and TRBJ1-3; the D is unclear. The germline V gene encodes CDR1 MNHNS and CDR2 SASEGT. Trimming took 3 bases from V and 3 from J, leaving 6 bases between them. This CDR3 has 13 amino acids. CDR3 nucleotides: TGTGCCAGCAGTGACCTCCTTGGAAACACCATATATTTT. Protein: CASSDLLGNTIYF.

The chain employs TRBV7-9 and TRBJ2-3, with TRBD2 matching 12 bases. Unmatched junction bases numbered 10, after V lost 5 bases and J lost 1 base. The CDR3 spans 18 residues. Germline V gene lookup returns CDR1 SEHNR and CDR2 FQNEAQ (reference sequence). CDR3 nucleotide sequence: TGTGCCAGCAGCCCTCCCGGCGGACTAGCGGGACGCACAGATACGCAGTATTTT. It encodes CASSPPGGLAGRTDTQYF.

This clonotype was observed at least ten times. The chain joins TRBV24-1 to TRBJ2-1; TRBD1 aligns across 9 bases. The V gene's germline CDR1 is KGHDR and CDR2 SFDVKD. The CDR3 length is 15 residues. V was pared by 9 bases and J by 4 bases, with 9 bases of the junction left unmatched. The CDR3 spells CATGEKGQGYNEQFF. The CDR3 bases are TGTGCCACCGGAGAAAAGGGACAGGGTTACAATGAGCAGTTCTTC.